The following is a TCR beta chain sequence with its context. Its target is unknown. Sequencing was performed with immunoSEQ multiplex PCR; in TCRdb, only in-frame clones are kept and a portion is missing. The data hold about 100,000 clones, with 70% to 90% observed a single time. The length of the CDR3 is 14 residues. The germline CDR1 and CDR2 sequences are LGHNA and YSLEER. V was shortened by 1 base and J by 5 bases, with 6 bases between the two germline ends. This sample was included in a study of T cell responses to AZD1222 COVID-19 vaccine. The wider study: Doses given second, at about 4 or about 12 weeks, were pooled. Study results and limitations: Epitopes outside B.1.351 and B.1.1.7 mutated regions reportedly drew nearly half of spike TCRs. Donors, mostly white British, included more females; clonal diversity was possibly underestimated. Repertoires in all cases were sampled only once the peak T cell response had passed.

The specimen was peripheral blood, collected on day 0 of AZD1222 vaccination. The genes are TRBV4-3 and TRBJ1-6; the D is unclear. This clonotype originated in an adult in good health. CDR3 loop: CASSQVLDNSPLHF. CDR3 sequence (DNA): TGCGCCAGCAGCCAAGTTTTAGATAATTCACCCCTCCACTTT.